This TCR beta chain was captured in a study of blood T cell repertoires in COVID-19. At the level of the study: Material from acute and convalescent COVID-19 was sourced from the United States, Italy and Spain.

The CDR3 covers 14 residues. CDR1 and CDR2 (germline): SGHAT, FQNNGV. After removal of 5 bases from V and 6 bases from J, the junction contained 6 bases not matched to a gene. All recovered Cohort 3 donors got two negative PCRs, got clearance, or saw symptom resolution. Using immunoSEQ multiplex PCR, the repertoire was profiled, and TCRdb retains in-frame clones only, with some absent. The table shows about 240,000 clones, with around nine tenths occurring only once. The receptor comes from a woman aged 25 to 39 who had recovered from COVID-19. Sequencing was done on a sample of PBMCs or T cells enriched from blood (not recorded which). The chain joins TRBV11-2 to TRBJ1-4, with 7 bases identical to TRBD1. The CDR3 here is CASSPDRQDEKLFF. Here the CDR3 DNA reads TGTGCCAGCAGCCCGGACAGGCAGGATGAAAAACTGTTTTTT.